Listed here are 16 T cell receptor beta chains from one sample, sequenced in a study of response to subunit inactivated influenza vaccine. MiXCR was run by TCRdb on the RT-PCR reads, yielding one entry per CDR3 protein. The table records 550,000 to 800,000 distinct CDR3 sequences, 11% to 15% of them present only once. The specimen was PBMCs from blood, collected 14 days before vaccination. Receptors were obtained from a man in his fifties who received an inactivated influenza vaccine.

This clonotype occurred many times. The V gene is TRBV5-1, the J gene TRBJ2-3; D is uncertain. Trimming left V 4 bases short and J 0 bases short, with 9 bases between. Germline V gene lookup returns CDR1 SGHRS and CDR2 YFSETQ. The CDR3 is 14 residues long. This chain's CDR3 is CASSAPASTDTQYF. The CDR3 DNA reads TGCGCCAGCAGCGCCCCGGCTAGCACAGATACGCAGTATTTT.

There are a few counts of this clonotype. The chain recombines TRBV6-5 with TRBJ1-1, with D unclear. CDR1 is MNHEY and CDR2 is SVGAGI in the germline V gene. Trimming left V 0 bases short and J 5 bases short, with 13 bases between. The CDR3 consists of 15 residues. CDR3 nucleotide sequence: TGTGCCAGCAGTTACTCACGTGGGGTGAGGACTGAAGCTTTCTTT. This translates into CASSYSRGVRTEAFF.

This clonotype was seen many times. For the CDR3, the DNA is TGTGCCAGCAGCGTAGGCGGGAGGGCCAGCGGGGAGCTGTTTTTT. Its protein is CASSVGGRASGELFF. This chain uses TRBV9 with TRBJ2-2, with 9 bases fitting TRBD2. Germline trimming cut 0 bases from V and 7 bases from J; bases unmatched to any gene: 4. The CDR3 extends over 15 amino acids. CDR1 and CDR2 from the germline V gene are SGDLS and YYNGEE. The entire variable domain, with the rest obtained from reference TRBV9 and TRBJ2-2, is as follows: DSGVTQTPKHLITATGQRVTLRCSPRSGDLSVYWYQQSLDQGLQFLIQYYNGEERAKGNILERFSAQQFPDLHSELNLSSLELGDSALYFCASSVGGRASGELFFGEGSRLTVL.

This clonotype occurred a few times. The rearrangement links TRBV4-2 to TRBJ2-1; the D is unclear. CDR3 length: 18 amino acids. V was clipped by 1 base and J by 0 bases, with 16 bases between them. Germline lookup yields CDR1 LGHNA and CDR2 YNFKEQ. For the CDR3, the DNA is TGTGCCAGCAGCCAAGGGGCCTCGCGCCTCAGCTCCTACAATGAGCAGTTCTTC. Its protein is CASSQGASRLSSYNEQFF.

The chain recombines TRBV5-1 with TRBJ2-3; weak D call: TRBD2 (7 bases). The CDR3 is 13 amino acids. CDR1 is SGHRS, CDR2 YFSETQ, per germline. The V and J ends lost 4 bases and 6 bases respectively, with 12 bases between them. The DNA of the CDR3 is TGCGCCAGCAGCGAGGAGGGGGGGGATACGCAGTATTTT. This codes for CASSEEGGDTQYF.

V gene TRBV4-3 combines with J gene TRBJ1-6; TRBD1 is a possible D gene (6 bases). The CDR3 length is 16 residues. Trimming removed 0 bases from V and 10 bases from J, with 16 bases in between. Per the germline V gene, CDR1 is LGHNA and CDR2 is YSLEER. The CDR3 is CASSQDSGRGKSPLHF. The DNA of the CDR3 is TGCGCCAGCAGCCAAGATTCGGGGAGGGGGAAATCACCCCTCCACTTT.

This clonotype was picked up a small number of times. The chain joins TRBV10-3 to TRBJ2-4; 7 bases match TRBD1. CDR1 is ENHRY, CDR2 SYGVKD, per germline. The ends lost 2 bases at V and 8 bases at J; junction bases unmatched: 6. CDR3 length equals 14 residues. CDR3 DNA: TGTGCCATCAGTGAGGTAACAGGGGCAGACATTCAGTACTTC. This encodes CAISEVTGADIQYF.

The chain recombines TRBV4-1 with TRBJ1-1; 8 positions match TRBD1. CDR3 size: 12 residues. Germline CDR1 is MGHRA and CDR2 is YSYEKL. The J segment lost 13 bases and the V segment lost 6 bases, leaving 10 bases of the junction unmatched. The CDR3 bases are TGCGCCAGCAGGCGATACACAGGGGGTTTTTTCTTT. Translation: CASRRYTGGFFF.

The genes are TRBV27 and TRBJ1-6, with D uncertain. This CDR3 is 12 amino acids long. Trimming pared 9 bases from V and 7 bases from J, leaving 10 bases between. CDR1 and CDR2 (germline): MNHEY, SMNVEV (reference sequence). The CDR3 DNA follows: TGTGCCAGTTGGACGCAGAATTCACCCCTCCACTTT. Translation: CASWTQNSPLHF.

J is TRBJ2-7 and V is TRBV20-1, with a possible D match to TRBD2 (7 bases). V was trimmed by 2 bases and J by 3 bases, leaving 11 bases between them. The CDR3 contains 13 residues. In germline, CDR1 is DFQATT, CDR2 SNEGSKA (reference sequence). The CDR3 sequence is CSARRGGNYEQYF. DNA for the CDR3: TGCAGTGCTAGAAGGGGGGGGAACTACGAGCAGTACTTC.

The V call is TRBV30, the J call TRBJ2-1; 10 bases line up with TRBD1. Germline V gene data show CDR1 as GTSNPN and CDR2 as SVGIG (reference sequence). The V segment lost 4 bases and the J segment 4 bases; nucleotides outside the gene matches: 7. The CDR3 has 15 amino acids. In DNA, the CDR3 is TGTGCCTGGAAACCCCGGGACAGGGGTTACAATGAGCAGTTCTTC. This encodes CAWKPRDRGYNEQFF.

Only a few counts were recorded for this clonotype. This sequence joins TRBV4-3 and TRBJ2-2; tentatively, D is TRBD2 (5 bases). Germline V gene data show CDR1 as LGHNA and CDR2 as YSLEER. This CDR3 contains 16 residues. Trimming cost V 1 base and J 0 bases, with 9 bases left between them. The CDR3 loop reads CASSQVEGSNTGELFF. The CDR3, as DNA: TGCGCCAGCAGCCAAGTAGAGGGCTCGAACACCGGGGAGCTGTTTTTT.

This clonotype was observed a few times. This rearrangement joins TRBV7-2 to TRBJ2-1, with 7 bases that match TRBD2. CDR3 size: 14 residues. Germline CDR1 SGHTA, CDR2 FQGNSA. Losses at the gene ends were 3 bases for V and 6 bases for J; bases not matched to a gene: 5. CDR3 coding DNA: TGTGCCAGCAGCTTCGGGGGAGGGACCAATGAGCAGTTCTTC. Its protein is CASSFGGGTNEQFF. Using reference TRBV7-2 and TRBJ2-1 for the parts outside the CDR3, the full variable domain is GAGVSQSPSNKVTEKGKDVELRCDPISGHTALYWYRQSLGQGLEFLIYFQGNSAPDKSGLPSDRFSAERTGGSVSTLTIQRTQQEDSAVYLCASSFGGGTNEQFFGPGTRLTVL.

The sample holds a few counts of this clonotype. CDR3 bases: TGCGCCAGCAGCGTCGGACAGGGCCAAGAGACCCAGTACTTC. It codes for CASSVGQGQETQYF. V and J are TRBV5-1 and TRBJ2-5; 8 positions agree with TRBD1. V lost 4 bases, J lost 1 base, and 3 bases stayed unmatched. CDR1 is SGHRS, CDR2 YFSETQ, per germline. The CDR3 spans 14 residues. The full variable domain, its missing parts supplied by reference TRBV5-1 and TRBJ2-5, is KAGVTQTPRYLIKTRGQQVTLSCSPISGHRSVSWYQQTPGQGLQFLFEYFSETQRNKGNFPGRFSGRQFSNSRSEMNVSTLELGDSALYLCASSVGQGQETQYFGPGTRLLVL.

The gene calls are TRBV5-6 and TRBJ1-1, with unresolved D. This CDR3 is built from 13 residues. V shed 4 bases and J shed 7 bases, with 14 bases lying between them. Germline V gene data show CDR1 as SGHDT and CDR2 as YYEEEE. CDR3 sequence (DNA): TGTGCCAGCAGCGCTCGACAAGGTAATGAAGCTTTCTTT. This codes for CASSARQGNEAFF.

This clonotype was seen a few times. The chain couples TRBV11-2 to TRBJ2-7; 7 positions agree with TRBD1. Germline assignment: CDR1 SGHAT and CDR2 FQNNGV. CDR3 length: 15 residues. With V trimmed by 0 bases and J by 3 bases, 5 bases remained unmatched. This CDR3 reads CASSLDRQGNYEQYF. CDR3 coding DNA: TGTGCCAGCAGCTTAGATCGACAGGGTAACTACGAGCAGTACTTC.